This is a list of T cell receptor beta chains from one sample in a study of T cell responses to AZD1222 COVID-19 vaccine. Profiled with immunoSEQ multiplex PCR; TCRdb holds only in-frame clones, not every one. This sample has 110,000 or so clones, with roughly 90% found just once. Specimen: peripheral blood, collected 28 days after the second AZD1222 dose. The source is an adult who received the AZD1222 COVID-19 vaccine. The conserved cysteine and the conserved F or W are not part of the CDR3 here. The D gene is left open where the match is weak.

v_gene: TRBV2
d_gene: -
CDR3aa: ASSEETGETQY

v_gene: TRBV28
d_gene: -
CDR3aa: ASSLYRRYVSTDTQY

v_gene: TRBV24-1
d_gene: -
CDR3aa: ATSDPGAANNEQF

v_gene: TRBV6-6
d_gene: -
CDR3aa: ASRATDTEAF

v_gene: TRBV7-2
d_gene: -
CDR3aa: ASSSRMRVRNTEAF

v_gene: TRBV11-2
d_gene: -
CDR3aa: ASSSHRESDYGYT

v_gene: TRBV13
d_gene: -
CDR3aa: ASSLGGTNQPQH

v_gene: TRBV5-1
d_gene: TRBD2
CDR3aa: ASSLLAGGPTDTQY

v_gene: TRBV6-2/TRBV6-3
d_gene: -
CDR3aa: ASSYTLSKRKQY

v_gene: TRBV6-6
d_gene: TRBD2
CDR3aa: ASNRGGPVSDGEQY

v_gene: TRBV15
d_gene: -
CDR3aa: ATSRDSGQPTQH

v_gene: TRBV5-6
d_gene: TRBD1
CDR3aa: ASSEPDRVAYEQY

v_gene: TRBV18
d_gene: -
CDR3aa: ASSPLTDEQF

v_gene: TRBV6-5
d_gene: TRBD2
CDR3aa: ASSYAGGGELF

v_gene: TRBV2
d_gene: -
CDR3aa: ASSEALMGAPYEQY

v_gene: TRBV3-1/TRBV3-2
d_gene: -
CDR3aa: ASSPTNSQETQY

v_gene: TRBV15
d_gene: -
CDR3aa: ATSTLAEGYEQY

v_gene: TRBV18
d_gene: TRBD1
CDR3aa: ASSPGQGAAYEQY

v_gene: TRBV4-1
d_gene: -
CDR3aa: ASSHSGGINYGYT

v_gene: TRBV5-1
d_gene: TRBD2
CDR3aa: ASSLSGTQSVTDTQY

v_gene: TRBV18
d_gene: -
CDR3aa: ASSPGPGSSYEQY

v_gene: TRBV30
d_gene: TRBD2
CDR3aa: AWSRLGTSGKYEQF